These 25 T cell receptor beta chains were all obtained from the same sample, sequenced in a study of T cell clonotyping in hematopoietic cell transplantation. The assay was immunoSEQ multiplex PCR, and TCRdb's table has in-frame clones only and misses some. The table has some 980 clones, about 95% seen once. This material consisted of peripheral blood mononuclear cells, taken 180 days after allogeneic stem cell transplant. These receptors all stem from a male patient over 55 who had an allogeneic stem cell transplant from an unrelated donor, so T cells may come from the graft donor. Some clones in this sample may be carry-over from other donors' samples.

The chain recombines TRBV27 with TRBJ2-7, with D possibly matching TRBD2 (5 bases). The CDR3 consists of 16 residues. V lost 4 bases, J lost 4 bases, and 20 bases lay in between. Per germline, CDR1 MNHEY and CDR2 SMNVEV (reference sequence). As DNA, the CDR3 is TGTGCCAGCAGTTCAACGGCCCCGAGGGCCTTTTACGAGCAGTACTTC. Protein: CASSSTAPRAFYEQYF.

This chain connects TRBV5-5 to TRBJ2-7; D assignment may be TRBD1 or TRBD2 (5 bases each). Looked up from germline, CDR1 is SGHKS and CDR2 is YYEKEE (reference sequence). V lost 5 bases, J lost 2 bases, and 8 bases lay in between. The CDR3 runs to 12 residues. CDR3: CASRGDAYEQYF. CDR3 nucleotides: TGTGCCAGCAGGGGGGACGCCTACGAGCAGTACTTC.

The chain has TRBV4-1 and TRBJ1-1; D gene unclear. The CDR3 runs to 12 residues. CDR1 is MGHRA and CDR2 is YSYEKL in the germline V gene. Trimming shortened V by 0 bases and J by 10 bases, and 9 bases separated the two germline ends. The CDR3 loop reads CASSQEGRRAFF. The CDR3 coding sequence is TGCGCCAGCAGCCAAGAGGGGAGACGAGCTTTCTTT.

This chain uses TRBV9 with TRBJ2-7, with TRBD2 matching 8 bases. CDR1 is SGDLS, CDR2 YYNGEE, per germline. This CDR3 region has 15 residues. V was pared by 4 bases and J by 3 bases, with 9 bases of the junction left unmatched. The CDR3 protein is CASSPDSGTSYEQYF. The CDR3 region has the DNA TGTGCCAGCAGCCCCGATAGCGGGACCAGCTACGAGCAGTACTTC.

This clone was detected only once. Relative to the germline gene, one junction end is altered; a read error may explain this. The chain carries TRBV7-9 and TRBJ2-7, with 9 nucleotides matching TRBD2. The CDR3 extends over 14 amino acids. CDR1 and CDR2 (germline): SEHNR, FQNEAQ (reference sequence). The CDR3 is CASSIAGAQYEQYF. CDR3 nucleotide sequence: TGTGCCAGCAGCATAGCGGGAGCGCAATACGAGCAGTACTTC.

V is TRBV28 and J is TRBJ2-2; 7 bases match TRBD1. This CDR3 region has 15 residues. The germline V gene encodes CDR1 MDHEN and CDR2 SYDVKM. The ends lost 3 bases at V and 6 bases at J; junction bases unmatched: 7. The CDR3 DNA is TGTGCCAGCAGTTTGGTTGGACAGGAGTCCGGGGAGCTGTTTTTT. Its protein product is CASSLVGQESGELFF.

V gene TRBV27 combines with J gene TRBJ2-7, with D perhaps assigned TRBD1 or TRBD2 (5 bases each). Deletions cut 6 bases from V and 0 bases from J, with 24 bases between. The CDR3 has 18 residues. Germline V gene data show CDR1 as MNHEY and CDR2 as SMNVEV (reference sequence). Written as DNA, the CDR3 is TGTGCCAGCAGCCCATCGTGGACCGGGACGAGAAGCTCCTACGAGCAGTACTTC. Amino acids: CASSPSWTGTRSSYEQYF.

V gene TRBV7-9 combines with J gene TRBJ2-1; D is possibly TRBD1 (6 bases). V was cut by 5 bases and J by 5 bases, with 10 bases left in between. CDR1 and CDR2 from the germline V gene are SEHNR and FQNEAQ (reference sequence). The CDR3 sequence is 13 residues long. The CDR3 is CASSGTTHNEQFF. Here the CDR3 DNA reads TGTGCCAGCAGCGGGACAACCCACAATGAGCAGTTCTTC.

The chain carries TRBV9 and TRBJ2-7; TRBD2 is a possible D gene (5 bases). V lost 2 bases and J 2 bases, leaving 11 bases between the germline ends. The CDR3 contains 14 residues. Germline-derived CDR1 and CDR2 are SGDLS and YYNGEE. The CDR3 loop is CASSVGGSPYEQYF. The DNA of the CDR3 is TGTGCCAGCAGCGTCGGTGGGAGCCCCTACGAGCAGTACTTC.

The chain is built from TRBV5-6 and TRBJ1-2, with 8 bases lining up with TRBD1. In germline, CDR1 is SGHDT, CDR2 YYEEEE. The CDR3 is 18 amino acids. Trimming at V came to 6 bases and at J to 0 bases, leaving 16 bases not matched to a gene. The DNA of the CDR3 is TGTGCCAGCAACCGGAGGGTGGACAGGGACCTTTCTAACTATGGCTACACCTTC. Translation: CASNRRVDRDLSNYGYTF.

The V and J genes are TRBV9 and TRBJ2-1; 7 bases map to TRBD1. The CDR3 is 16 residues long. Germline assignment: CDR1 SGDLS and CDR2 YYNGEE. J lost 2 bases, V lost 3 bases, and 8 bases had no gene match. CDR3 loop: CASSGYAGGTYNEQFF. The CDR3, as DNA: TGTGCCAGCAGCGGCTATGCAGGGGGTACCTACAATGAGCAGTTCTTC.

This clone has just one count. The rearrangement links TRBV30 to TRBJ1-2; 8 nucleotides align to TRBD1. CDR3 length: 13 amino acids. CDR1 and CDR2 from the germline V gene are GTSNPN and SVGIG (reference sequence). Germline trimming cut 3 bases from V and 2 bases from J; bases unmatched to any gene: 2. The CDR3 loop reads CAWRTGGNYGYTF. CDR3 sequence (DNA): TGTGCCTGGAGAACAGGGGGAAACTATGGCTACACCTTC.

V usage is TRBV30 and J usage is TRBJ2-7; 8 positions match TRBD2. The CDR3 has 13 amino acids. The germline V gene has CDR1 GTSNPN and CDR2 SVGIG (reference sequence). V lost 1 base, J lost 6 bases, and 5 bases stayed unmatched. The CDR3 loop reads CAWSGSGSGEQYF. The DNA of the CDR3 is TGTGCCTGGAGTGGAAGCGGGAGCGGCGAGCAGTACTTC.

The CDR3 loop reads CASSPGPNYEQYF. CDR3 DNA sequence: TGTGCCAGCAGCCCGGGACCGAACTACGAGCAGTACTTC. The V call is TRBV7-6, the J call TRBJ2-7; D may correspond to TRBD1 or TRBD2 (5 bases each). This CDR3 is built from 13 residues. Per the germline V gene, CDR1 is SGHVS and CDR2 is FNYEAQ. Trimming took off 5 bases at V and 3 bases at J, with 11 bases between the two ends.

V and J are TRBV11-2 and TRBJ2-3; perhaps TRBD2 as D (6 bases). Germline CDR1 and CDR2: SGHAT and FQNNGV. This CDR3 comprises 15 residues. The germline V and J ends were trimmed by 5 bases and 8 bases, with 20 bases remaining between them. The CDR3 coding sequence is TGTGCCAGCAGCCCCCGCGGGGCTGGCAAGGTTACGCAGTATTTT. Translation gives CASSPRGAGKVTQYF.

The table lists this clone with a count of one. The chain has TRBV6-6 and TRBJ1-1; no definite D call. CDR1 and CDR2 (germline): MNHNY, SVGAGI (reference sequence). V was cut by 5 bases and J by 3 bases, with 10 bases left in between. The CDR3 spans 13 residues. CDR3 in amino acids: CASSQNGYTEAFF. CDR3 bases: TGTGCCAGCAGTCAGAATGGGTACACTGAAGCTTTCTTT.

The genes are TRBV6-1 and TRBJ2-7; 11 bases line up with TRBD2. The CDR3 extends over 18 amino acids. Germline V gene data show CDR1 as MNHNS and CDR2 as SASEGT. Trimming at V came to 0 bases and at J to 3 bases, leaving 10 bases not matched to a gene. The chain's CDR3 is CASSEAPGLAVSGYEQYF. CDR3 DNA: TGTGCCAGCAGTGAAGCTCCGGGACTAGCGGTCTCGGGCTACGAGCAGTACTTC.

V usage is TRBV5-1 and J usage is TRBJ2-7, with a tentative D call TRBD1 (6 bases). CDR1 and CDR2 from the germline V gene are SGHRS and YFSETQ. The CDR3 has 14 amino acids. V was clipped by 4 bases and J by 3 bases, with 14 bases between them. The CDR3 nucleotides are TGCGCCAGCAGCCCGACAGGTACGGGCTACGAGCAGTACTTC. It translates to CASSPTGTGYEQYF.

V gene TRBV27 combines with J gene TRBJ1-2, with D tentatively TRBD1 (6 bases). Trimming removed 6 bases at V and 5 bases at J, with 10 bases between. This CDR3 comprises 12 residues. Germline assignment: CDR1 MNHEY and CDR2 SMNVEV (reference sequence). CDR3 region: CASRQGNYGYTF. The CDR3 region has the DNA TGTGCCAGCAGACAGGGAAATTATGGCTACACCTTC.

V is TRBV6-5 and J is TRBJ2-5; D could derive from TRBD1 or TRBD2 (5 bases each). This CDR3 has 14 amino acids. The germline V and J ends were trimmed by 1 base and 1 base, with 7 bases remaining between them. Germline V lookup: CDR1 MNHEY, CDR2 SVGAGI. CDR3 in amino acids: CASSYFGGQETQYF. For the CDR3, the DNA is TGTGCCAGCAGTTACTTTGGGGGCCAAGAGACCCAGTACTTC.

V is TRBV5-5 and J is TRBJ1-3; no definite D call. The length of the CDR3 is 16 residues. The V end was cut by 2 bases, the J end by 0 bases, with 12 bases between. Germline CDR1 reads SGHKS; CDR2 reads YYEKEE (reference sequence). The CDR3 loop reads CASSFDPINSGNTIYF. CDR3 coding DNA: TGTGCCAGCAGCTTTGATCCCATAAACTCTGGAAACACCATATATTTT. Full variable domain (rest looked up from reference TRBV5-5 and TRBJ1-3): DAGVTQSPTHLIKTRGQQVTLRCSPISGHKSVSWYQQVLGQGPQFIFQYYEKEERGRGNFPDRFSARQFPNYSSELNVNALLLGDSALYLCASSFDPINSGNTIYFGEGSWLTVV.

On this clone: The junction differs from germline at one of its ends, possibly a read error. The chain is built from TRBV13 and TRBJ2-1; TRBD1 matches 7 bases. The CDR3 runs 12 residues. In germline, CDR1 is PRHDT, CDR2 FYEKMQ (reference sequence). This CDR3 reads CASSSQGNGQFF. The CDR3, as DNA: TGTGCCAGCAGCTCACAGGGGAATGGGCAGTTCTTC. Full variable domain (remainder filled in from reference TRBV13 and TRBJ2-1): AAGVIQSPRHLIKEKRETATLKCYPIPRHDTVYWYQQGPGQDPQFLISFYEKMQSDKGSIPDRFSAQQFSDYHSELNMSSLELGDSALYFCASSSQGNGQFFGPGTRLTVL.

The chain recombines TRBV14 with TRBJ2-1; 8 bases match TRBD1. CDR1 and CDR2 from the germline V gene are SGHDN and FVKESK. The CDR3 extends over 17 amino acids. J was trimmed by 3 bases and V by 4 bases; bases with no gene match: 11. CDR3 DNA: TGTGCCAGCAGCCCGCCCTGGCAGGGGGCGCACTACAATGAGCAGTTCTTC. Translation gives CASSPPWQGAHYNEQFF. Full variable domain (remainder filled in from reference TRBV14 and TRBJ2-1): EAGVTQFPSHSVIEKGQTVTLRCDPISGHDNLYWYRRVMGKEIKFLLHFVKESKQDESGMPNNRFLAERTGGTYSTLKVQPAELEDSGVYFCASSPPWQGAHYNEQFFGPGTRLTVL.

The chain is built from TRBV11-1 and TRBJ1-1; D possibly corresponds to TRBD1 (5 bases). V was cut by 5 bases and J by 3 bases, with 25 bases left in between. CDR1 is SGHAT, CDR2 FQDESV, per germline (reference sequence). The CDR3 extends over 18 amino acids. This CDR3 is CASSASPGPRWRYTEAFF. The CDR3 region has the DNA TGTGCCAGCAGCGCCTCACCGGGACCCCGGTGGAGGTACACTGAAGCTTTCTTT.

This sequence joins TRBV9 and TRBJ2-7; TRBD2 matches at 7 bases. The CDR3 is 14 residues long. Germline V gene lookup returns CDR1 SGDLS and CDR2 YYNGEE. With V trimmed by 1 base and J by 7 bases, 8 bases remained unmatched. The CDR3 nucleotides read TGTGCCAGCAGCGTAAGGCGGGAGCCGGGGGAGCAGTACTTC. Its protein product is CASSVRREPGEQYF. The full variable domain, its missing parts supplied by reference TRBV9 and TRBJ2-7, is DSGVTQTPKHLITATGQRVTLRCSPRSGDLSVYWYQQSLDQGLQFLIQYYNGEERAKGNILERFSAQQFPDLHSELNLSSLELGDSALYFCASSVRREPGEQYFGPGTRLTVT.